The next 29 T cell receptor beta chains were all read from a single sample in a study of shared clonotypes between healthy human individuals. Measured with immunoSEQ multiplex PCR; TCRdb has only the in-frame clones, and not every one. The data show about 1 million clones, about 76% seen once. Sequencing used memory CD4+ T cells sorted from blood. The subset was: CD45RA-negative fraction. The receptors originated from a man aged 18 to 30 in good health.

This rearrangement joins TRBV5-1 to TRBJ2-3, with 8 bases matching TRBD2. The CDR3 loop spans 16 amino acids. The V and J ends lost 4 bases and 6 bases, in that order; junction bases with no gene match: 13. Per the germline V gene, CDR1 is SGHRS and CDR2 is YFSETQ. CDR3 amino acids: CASSVSGTSSSDTQYF. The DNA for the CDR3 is TGCGCCAGCAGCGTATCCGGGACTAGTAGTTCCGATACGCAGTATTTT.

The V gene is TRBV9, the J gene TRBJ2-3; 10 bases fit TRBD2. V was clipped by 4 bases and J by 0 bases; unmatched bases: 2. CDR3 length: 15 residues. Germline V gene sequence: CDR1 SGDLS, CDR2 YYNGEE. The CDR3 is CASSLLAGSTDTQYF. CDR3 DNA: TGTGCCAGCAGCTTACTAGCGGGGAGCACAGATACGCAGTATTTT.

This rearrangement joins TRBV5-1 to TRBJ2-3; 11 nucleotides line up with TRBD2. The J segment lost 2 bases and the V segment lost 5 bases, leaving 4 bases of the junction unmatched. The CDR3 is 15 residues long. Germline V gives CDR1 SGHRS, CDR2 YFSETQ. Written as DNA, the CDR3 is TGCGCCAGCAGTTCGGGACTAGCGGTCACAGATACGCAGTATTTT. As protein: CASSSGLAVTDTQYF.

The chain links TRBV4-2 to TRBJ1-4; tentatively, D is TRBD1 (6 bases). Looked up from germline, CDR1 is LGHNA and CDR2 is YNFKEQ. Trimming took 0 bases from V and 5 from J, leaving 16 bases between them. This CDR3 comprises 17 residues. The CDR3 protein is CASSQETQGWGNEKLFF. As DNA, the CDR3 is TGTGCCAGCAGCCAAGAGACGCAGGGGTGGGGGAATGAAAAACTGTTTTTT.

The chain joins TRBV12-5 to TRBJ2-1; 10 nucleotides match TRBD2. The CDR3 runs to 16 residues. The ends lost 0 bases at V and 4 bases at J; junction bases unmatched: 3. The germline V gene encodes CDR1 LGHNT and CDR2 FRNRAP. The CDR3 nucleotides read TGTGCTAGTGGTTTGGTAGTAGCGGGGGGATACAATGAGCAGTTCTTC. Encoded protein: CASGLVVAGGYNEQFF.

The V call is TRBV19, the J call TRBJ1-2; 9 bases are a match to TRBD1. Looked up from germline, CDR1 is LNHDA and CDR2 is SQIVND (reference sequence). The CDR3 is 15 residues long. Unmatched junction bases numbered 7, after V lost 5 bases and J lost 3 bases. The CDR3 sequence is CASSQTGGVYYGYTF. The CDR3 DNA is TGTGCCAGTAGTCAAACAGGGGGCGTTTACTATGGCTACACCTTC.

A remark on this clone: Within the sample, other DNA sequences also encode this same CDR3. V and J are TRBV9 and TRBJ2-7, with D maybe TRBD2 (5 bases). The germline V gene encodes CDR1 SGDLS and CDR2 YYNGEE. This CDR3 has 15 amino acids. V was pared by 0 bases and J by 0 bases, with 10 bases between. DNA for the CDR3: TGTGCCAGCAGCGTAGCGCCGGGGAGCTCCTACGAGCAGTACTTC. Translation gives CASSVAPGSSYEQYF.

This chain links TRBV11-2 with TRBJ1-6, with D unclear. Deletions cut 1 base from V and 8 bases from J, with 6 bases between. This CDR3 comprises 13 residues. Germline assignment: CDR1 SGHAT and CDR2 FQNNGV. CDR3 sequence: CASSLGRDSPLHF. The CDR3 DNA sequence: TGTGCCAGCAGCTTAGGGCGGGATTCACCCCTCCACTTT.

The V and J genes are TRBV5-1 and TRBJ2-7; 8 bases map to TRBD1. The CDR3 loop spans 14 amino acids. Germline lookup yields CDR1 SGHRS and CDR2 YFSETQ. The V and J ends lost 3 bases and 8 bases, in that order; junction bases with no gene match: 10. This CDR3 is CASSSRDRILQQYF. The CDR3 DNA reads TGCGCCAGCAGCTCCCGGGACAGGATATTGCAGCAGTACTTC.

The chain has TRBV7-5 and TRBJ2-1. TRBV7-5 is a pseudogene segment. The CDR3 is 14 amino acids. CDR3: CARAVGGIYNEQFF. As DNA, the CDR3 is TGTGCCAGAGCGGTTGGGGGAATCTACAATGAGCAGTTCTTC.

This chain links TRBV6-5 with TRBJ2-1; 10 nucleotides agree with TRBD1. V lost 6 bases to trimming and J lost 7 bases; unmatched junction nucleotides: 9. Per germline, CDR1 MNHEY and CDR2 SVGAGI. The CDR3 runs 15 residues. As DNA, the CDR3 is TGTGCCAGCAGCTCCGGGACAGGGGCAGGTAATGAGCAGTTCTTC. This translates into CASSSGTGAGNEQFF.

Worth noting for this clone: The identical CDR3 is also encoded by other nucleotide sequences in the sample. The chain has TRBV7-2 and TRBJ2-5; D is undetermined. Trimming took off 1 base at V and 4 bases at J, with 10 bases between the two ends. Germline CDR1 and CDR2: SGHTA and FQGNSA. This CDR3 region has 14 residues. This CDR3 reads CASSLGGLGETQYF. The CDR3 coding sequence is TGTGCCAGCAGCTTAGGTGGTCTGGGAGAGACCCAGTACTTC.

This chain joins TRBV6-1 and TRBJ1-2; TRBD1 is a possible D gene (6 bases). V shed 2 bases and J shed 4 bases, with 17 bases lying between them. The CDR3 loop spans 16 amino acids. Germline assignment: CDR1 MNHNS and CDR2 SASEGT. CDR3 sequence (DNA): TGTGCCAGCAGTGAATTCAAGCTAGGACAGAGCTATGGCTACACCTTC. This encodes CASSEFKLGQSYGYTF.

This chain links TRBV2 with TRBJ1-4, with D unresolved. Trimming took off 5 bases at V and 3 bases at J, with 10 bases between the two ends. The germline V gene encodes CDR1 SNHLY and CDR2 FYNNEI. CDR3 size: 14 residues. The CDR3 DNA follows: TGTGCCAGCAGTTCCGGCGGGTCTAATGAAAAACTGTTTTTT. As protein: CASSSGGSNEKLFF.

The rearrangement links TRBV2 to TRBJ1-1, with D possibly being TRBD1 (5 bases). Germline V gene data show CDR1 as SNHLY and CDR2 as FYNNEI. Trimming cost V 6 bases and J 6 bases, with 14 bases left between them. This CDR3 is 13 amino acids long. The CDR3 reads CASRTARMSEAFF. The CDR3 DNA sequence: TGTGCCAGCAGGACAGCCCGAATGTCTGAAGCTTTCTTT.

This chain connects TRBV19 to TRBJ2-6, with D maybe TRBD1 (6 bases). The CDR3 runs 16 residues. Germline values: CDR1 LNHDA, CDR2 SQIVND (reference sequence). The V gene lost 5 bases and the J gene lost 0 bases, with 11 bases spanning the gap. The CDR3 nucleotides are TGTGCCAGTAGTGCCCGACAGGTCTCTGGGGCCAACGTCCTGACTTTC. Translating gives CASSARQVSGANVLTF.

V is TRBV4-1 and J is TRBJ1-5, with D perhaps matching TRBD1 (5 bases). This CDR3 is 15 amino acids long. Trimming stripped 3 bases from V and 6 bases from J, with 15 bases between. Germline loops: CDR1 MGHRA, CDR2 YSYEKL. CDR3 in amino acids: CASSHPGDRGQPQHF. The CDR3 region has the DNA TGCGCCAGCAGCCACCCCGGGGACCGGGGTCAGCCCCAGCATTTT.

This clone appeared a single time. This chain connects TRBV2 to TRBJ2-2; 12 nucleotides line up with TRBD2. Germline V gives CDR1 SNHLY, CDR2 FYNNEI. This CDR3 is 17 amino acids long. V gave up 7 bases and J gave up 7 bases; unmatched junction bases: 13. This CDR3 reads CASTRNGLAGGHGELFF. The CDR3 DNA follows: TGTGCCAGCACTAGGAACGGGCTAGCGGGGGGGCACGGGGAGCTGTTTTTT.

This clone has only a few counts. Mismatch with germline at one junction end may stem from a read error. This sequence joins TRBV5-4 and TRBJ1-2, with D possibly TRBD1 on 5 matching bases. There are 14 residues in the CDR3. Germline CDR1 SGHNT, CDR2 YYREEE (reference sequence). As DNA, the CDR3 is TGTGCCAGCAGTTTGGCGGGGCCAGGCTATGGCTACACCTTC. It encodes CASSLAGPGYGYTF.

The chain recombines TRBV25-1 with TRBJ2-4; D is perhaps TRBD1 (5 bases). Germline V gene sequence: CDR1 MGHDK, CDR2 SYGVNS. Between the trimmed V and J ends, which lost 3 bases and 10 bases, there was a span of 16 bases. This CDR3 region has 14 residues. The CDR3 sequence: CASSDVTQGRIQYF. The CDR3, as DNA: TGTGCCAGCAGTGACGTAACCCAGGGCAGAATTCAGTACTTC.

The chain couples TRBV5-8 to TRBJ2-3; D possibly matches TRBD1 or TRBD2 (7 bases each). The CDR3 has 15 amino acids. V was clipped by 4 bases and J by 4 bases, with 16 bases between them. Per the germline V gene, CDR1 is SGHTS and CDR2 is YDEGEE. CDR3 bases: TGTGCCAGCAGCCCGGCGACAGGGAGGGCAGATACGCAGTATTTT. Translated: CASSPATGRADTQYF.

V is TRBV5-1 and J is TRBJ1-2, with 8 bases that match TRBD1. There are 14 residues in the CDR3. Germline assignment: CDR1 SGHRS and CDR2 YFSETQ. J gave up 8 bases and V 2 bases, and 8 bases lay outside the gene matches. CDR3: CASSLGQGLRGYTF. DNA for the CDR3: TGCGCCAGCAGCTTAGGACAGGGTCTAAGAGGCTACACCTTC.

The CDR3 sequence is CASSYGGQEYEQYF. Written as DNA, the CDR3 is TGTGCCAGCAGTTACGGGGGGCAGGAATACGAGCAGTACTTC. V and J are TRBV6-6 and TRBJ2-7; either TRBD1 or TRBD2 may fit D (6 bases each). Per germline, CDR1 MNHNY and CDR2 SVGAGI (reference sequence). The CDR3 is made up of 14 amino acids. V was shortened by 2 bases and J by 4 bases, with 12 bases between the two germline ends.

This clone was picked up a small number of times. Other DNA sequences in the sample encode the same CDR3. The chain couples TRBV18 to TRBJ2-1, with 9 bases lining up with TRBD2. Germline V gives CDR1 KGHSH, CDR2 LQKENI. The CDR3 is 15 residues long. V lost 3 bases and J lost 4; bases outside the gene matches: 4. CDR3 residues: CASSPRLAGYNEQFF. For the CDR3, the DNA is TGTGCCAGCTCACCGAGGCTAGCGGGATACAATGAGCAGTTCTTC.

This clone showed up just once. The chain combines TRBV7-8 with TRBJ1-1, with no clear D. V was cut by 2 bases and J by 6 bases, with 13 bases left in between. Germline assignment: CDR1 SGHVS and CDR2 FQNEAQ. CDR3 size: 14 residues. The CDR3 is CASSLPGSMPEAFF. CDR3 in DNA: TGTGCCAGCAGCTTACCGGGTTCAATGCCTGAAGCTTTCTTT.

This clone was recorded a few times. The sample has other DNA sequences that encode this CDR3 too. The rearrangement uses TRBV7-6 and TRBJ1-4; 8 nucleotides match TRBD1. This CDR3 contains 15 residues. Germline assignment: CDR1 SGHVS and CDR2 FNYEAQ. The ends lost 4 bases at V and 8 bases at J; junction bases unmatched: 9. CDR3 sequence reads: CASSSAGTGFEKLFF. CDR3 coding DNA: TGTGCCAGCAGCTCAGCCGGGACAGGATTCGAAAAACTGTTTTTT.

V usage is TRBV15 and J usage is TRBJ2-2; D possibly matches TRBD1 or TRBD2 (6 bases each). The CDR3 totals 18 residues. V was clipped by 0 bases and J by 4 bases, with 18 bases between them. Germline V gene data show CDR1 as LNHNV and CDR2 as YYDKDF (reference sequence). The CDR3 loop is CATSREIRGDTRTGELFF. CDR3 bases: TGTGCCACCAGCAGAGAGATTAGGGGGGACACTCGCACCGGGGAGCTGTTTTTT. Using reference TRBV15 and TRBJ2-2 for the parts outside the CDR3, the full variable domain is DAMVIQNPRYQVTQFGKPVTLSCSQTLNHNVMYWYQQKSSQAPKLLFHYYDKDFNNEADTPDNFQSRRPNTSFCFLDIRSPGLGDTAMYLCATSREIRGDTRTGELFFGEGSRLTVL.

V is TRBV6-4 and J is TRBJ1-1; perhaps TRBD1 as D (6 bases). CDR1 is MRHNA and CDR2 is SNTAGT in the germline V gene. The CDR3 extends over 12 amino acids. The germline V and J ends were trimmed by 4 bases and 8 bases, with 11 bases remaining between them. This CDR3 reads CASSVRTEEAFF. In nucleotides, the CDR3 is TGTGCCAGCAGTGTCCGGACAGAGGAAGCTTTCTTT.

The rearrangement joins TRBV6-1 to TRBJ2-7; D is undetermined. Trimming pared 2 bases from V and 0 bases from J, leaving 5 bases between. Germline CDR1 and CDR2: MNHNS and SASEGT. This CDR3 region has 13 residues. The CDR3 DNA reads TGTGCCAGCAGTGAATGGACCTCCTACGAGCAGTACTTC. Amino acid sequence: CASSEWTSYEQYF.